This TCR beta chain was documented in a study of early T cells in non-severe SARS-CoV-2 infection. CDR1 is SGHVS and CDR2 is FQNEAQ in the germline V gene. CDR3 length: 16 residues. V was clipped by 1 base and J by 9 bases, with 16 bases between them. TCRdb recomputed calls from the 5' RACE reads with MiXCR, one row per CDR3 protein. The data hold tens of thousands of distinct CDR3 sequences, with around 10% observed a single time. The V and J genes are TRBV7-8 and TRBJ1-6, with D perhaps matching TRBD1 (5 bases). The source is an adult who was a healthcare worker with PCR-confirmed SARS-CoV-2 infection or an uninfected control (not recorded which). The source material was whole blood. The CDR3 reads CASSLEGQGVRSPLHF. In DNA, the CDR3 is TGTGCCAGCAGCTTAGAGGGGCAGGGAGTCCGTTCACCCCTCCACTTT.